Following are 25 T cell receptor beta chains from one sample sequenced in a study of shared clonotypes between healthy human individuals. Repertoires were generated with immunoSEQ multiplex PCR, while TCRdb's copy carries only in-frame clones and drops some. Here the sample spans roughly 1 million clones, more than 75% being singletons. Sequenced input: memory CD4+ T cells from PBMCs. Subset described: CD45RA-negative fraction. These receptors were taken from a man between 18 and 29 years old in good health. Some clones in this sample may be carry-over from other donors' samples.

This rearrangement joins TRBV28 to TRBJ1-2; TRBD1 is a possible D gene (6 bases). Per the germline V gene, CDR1 is MDHEN and CDR2 is SYDVKM. The CDR3 runs 12 residues. The ends were cut back, 5 bases at V and 4 bases at J, with 8 bases in the middle. CDR3 nucleotides: TGTGCCAGCAGTACAGGGATCTATGGCTACACCTTC. Translating gives CASSTGIYGYTF.

The chain employs TRBV5-4 and TRBJ2-3; 7 bases line up with TRBD2. Trimming cost V 4 bases and J 2 bases; bases outside gene matches: 4. Germline V lookup: CDR1 SGHNT, CDR2 YYREEE (reference sequence). The CDR3 contains 14 residues. CDR3 coding DNA: TGTGCCAGCAGCGTGGGGAGGGCCACAGATACGCAGTATTTT. Translation: CASSVGRATDTQYF.

The J gene is TRBJ2-1, the V gene TRBV19; D gene ambiguous. V shed 0 bases and J shed 10 bases, with 7 bases lying between them. In germline, CDR1 is LNHDA, CDR2 SQIVND (reference sequence). This CDR3 region has 12 residues. CDR3 residues: CASSIEGSEQFF. The CDR3 bases are TGTGCCAGTAGTATAGAGGGCTCGGAGCAGTTCTTC.

V is TRBV11-2 and J is TRBJ2-3; tentatively, D is TRBD2 (6 bases). In germline, CDR1 is SGHAT, CDR2 FQNNGV. V lost 5 bases and J 3 bases, leaving 12 bases between the germline ends. The CDR3 has 14 residues. The CDR3 DNA sequence: TGTGCCAGCAGCCCCGCCCGGGAGACAGATACGCAGTATTTT. Translated, it gives CASSPARETDTQYF. Drawing the rest from reference TRBV11-2 and TRBJ2-3, the complete variable domain is EAGVAQSPRYKIIEKRQSVAFWCNPISGHATLYWYQQILGQGPKLLIQFQNNGVVDDSQLPKDRFSAERLKGVDSTLKIQPAKLEDSAVYLCASSPARETDTQYFGPGTRLTVL.

The J gene is TRBJ1-2, the V gene TRBV5-8, with a weak D call TRBD1 (6 bases). The V end was cut by 0 bases, the J end by 1 base, with 13 bases between. The CDR3 is 16 residues long. Germline CDR1 SGHTS, CDR2 YDEGEE. CDR3: CASSLVRGTNNYGYTF. The CDR3 region has the DNA TGTGCCAGCAGCTTGGTACGGGGGACAAATAACTATGGCTACACCTTC.

The chain is built from TRBV11-1 and TRBJ2-7; 8 bases are shared with TRBD1. CDR3 size: 16 residues. Germline CDR1 is SGHAT and CDR2 is FQDESV (reference sequence). V lost 2 bases and J lost 3; bases outside the gene matches: 9. In DNA, the CDR3 is TGTGCCAGCAGCTTACGATCAGGGGGCGTTATCTACGAGCAGTACTTC. It specifies CASSLRSGGVIYEQYF.

The J gene is TRBJ2-7, the V gene TRBV10-2; D possibly corresponds to TRBD1 (5 bases). The CDR3 is made up of 14 amino acids. Trimming pared 1 base from V and 2 bases from J, leaving 9 bases between. Germline CDR1 WSHSY, CDR2 SAAADI. For the CDR3, the DNA is TGCGCCAGCAGTGAGTTCCAGGGCACCTACGAGCAGTACTTC. Protein: CASSEFQGTYEQYF.

The rearrangement links TRBV11-3 to TRBJ2-1; TRBD2 agrees at 9 bases. The V gene end was trimmed by 0 bases and the J gene end by 2 bases; junction bases not matched to a gene: 5. CDR3 size: 17 residues. Per germline, CDR1 SGHNT and CDR2 YENEEA. The CDR3 spells CASSLESQREAYNEQFF. As DNA, the CDR3 is TGTGCCAGCAGCTTAGAAAGTCAGCGGGAGGCCTACAATGAGCAGTTCTTC.

This CDR3 reads CASSVASGRPNEQFF. CDR3 DNA sequence: TGTGCCAGCAGTGTAGCTAGCGGGAGACCCAATGAGCAGTTCTTC. This chain connects TRBV2 to TRBJ2-1; 10 bases are a match to TRBD2. The germline V gene has CDR1 SNHLY and CDR2 FYNNEI. CDR3 length equals 15 residues. V trimming: 4 bases; J trimming: 6 bases; junction bases outside the gene matches: 6.

This clone was seen only a few times. The gene calls are TRBV7-9 and TRBJ1-5, with unresolved D. The CDR3 sequence is 12 residues long. V was trimmed by 2 bases and J by 8 bases, leaving 7 bases between them. Germline CDR1 is SEHNR and CDR2 is FQNEAQ (reference sequence). CDR3 region: CASSLSREPQHF. CDR3 bases: TGTGCCAGCAGCTTATCGAGGGAGCCCCAGCATTTT.

The chain carries TRBV5-1 and TRBJ2-3, with 8 bases that match TRBD1. V lost 7 bases to trimming and J lost 9 bases; unmatched junction nucleotides: 16. Germline loops: CDR1 SGHRS, CDR2 YFSETQ. The CDR3 has 15 residues. The CDR3 DNA sequence: TGCGCCAGCGGCTCTGGGACAGGTAGCACAAGCACGCAGTATTTT. It yields the protein CASGSGTGSTSTQYF.

V is TRBV5-4 and J is TRBJ1-1, with unresolved D. The V gene lost 0 bases and the J gene lost 4 bases, with 7 bases spanning the gap. Germline V gives CDR1 SGHNT, CDR2 YYREEE (reference sequence). The CDR3 is 13 amino acids. The CDR3 sequence: CASSLVPGTEAFF. CDR3 nucleotide sequence: TGTGCCAGCAGCTTGGTGCCCGGCACTGAAGCTTTCTTT. Complete variable domain (other parts from reference TRBV5-4 and TRBJ1-1): ETGVTQSPTHLIKTRGQQVTLRCSSQSGHNTVSWYQQALGQGPQFIFQYYREEENGRGNFPPRFSGLQFPNYSSELNVNALELDDSALYLCASSLVPGTEAFFGQGTRLTVV.

The chain recombines TRBV6-1 with TRBJ1-3; weak D call: TRBD1 (5 bases). CDR3 size: 14 residues. Trimming cost V 6 bases and J 0 bases, with 9 bases left between them. Looked up from germline, CDR1 is MNHNS and CDR2 is SASEGT. CDR3 DNA sequence: TGTGCCAGCAGGTATACAGGCTCTGGAAACACCATATATTTT. Protein sequence: CASRYTGSGNTIYF.

This chain connects TRBV2 to TRBJ2-7; a possible D gene is TRBD2 (6 bases). V gave up 6 bases and J gave up 3 bases, with 15 bases separating them. The CDR3 runs 14 residues. Germline lookup yields CDR1 SNHLY and CDR2 FYNNEI. CDR3 bases: TGTGCCAGCAGCTATACCGGGAGATACTACGAGCAGTACTTC. It codes for CASSYTGRYYEQYF. Supplemented by reference TRBV2 and TRBJ2-7, the full variable domain reads EPEVTQTPSHQVTQMGQEVILRCVPISNHLYFYWYRQILGQKVEFLVSFYNNEISEKSEIFDDQFSVERPDGSNFTLKIRSTKLEDSAMYFCASSYTGRYYEQYFGPGTRLTVT.

The gene calls are TRBV2 and TRBJ1-1; a weak D match, TRBD1 (5 bases). This CDR3 has 14 amino acids. V lost 6 bases, J lost 4 bases, and 15 bases lay in between. The germline CDR1 and CDR2 sequences are SNHLY and FYNNEI. As DNA, the CDR3 is TGTGCCAGCAGGTTAGGGGTCCAAGCCACTGAAGCTTTCTTT. Protein: CASRLGVQATEAFF.

This sequence joins TRBV28 and TRBJ2-7; the D call may be TRBD1 or TRBD2 (5 bases each). Trimming pared 3 bases from V and 6 bases from J, leaving 18 bases between. CDR3 length: 15 amino acids. Germline V gene lookup returns CDR1 MDHEN and CDR2 SYDVKM. In DNA form, the CDR3 reads TGTGCCAGCAGTTTCGCCGGGACGGAGGACTTCGAGCAGTACTTC. It is translated as CASSFAGTEDFEQYF.

The gene calls are TRBV2 and TRBJ1-4; a possible D gene is TRBD1 (6 bases). Germline CDR1 reads SNHLY; CDR2 reads FYNNEI. The V end was cut by 2 bases, the J end by 12 bases, with 16 bases between. The CDR3 totals 14 residues. The CDR3 DNA is TGTGCCAGCAGTGAAAACAGGGACCGTGGGGAACTGTTTTTT. The encoded protein is CASSENRDRGELFF.

The CDR3 region is CASSLAFSTDTQYF. The CDR3 DNA is TGTGCCAGCAGTTTGGCATTTAGCACAGATACGCAGTATTTT. This chain joins TRBV6-5 and TRBJ2-3; D remains ambiguous. The V end lost 4 bases, the J end lost 0 bases, and 8 bases lay between the germline ends. Germline lookup yields CDR1 MNHEY and CDR2 SVGAGI. The CDR3 is 14 residues long.

A few counts support this clone. This rearrangement joins TRBV7-9 to TRBJ1-2, with D possibly matching TRBD1 (6 bases). Germline CDR1 SEHNR, CDR2 FQNEAQ (reference sequence). The V and J ends lost 3 bases and 0 bases respectively, with 14 bases between them. The CDR3 runs 16 residues. CDR3 sequence (DNA): TGTGCCAGCAGCTTCTATAGGACAGTTACTAACTATGGCTACACCTTC. Its translation: CASSFYRTVTNYGYTF.

V gene TRBV2 combines with J gene TRBJ2-1, with D unresolved. This CDR3 is 12 amino acids long. In germline, CDR1 is SNHLY, CDR2 FYNNEI. With 4 bases removed from V and 6 bases from J, the gap between germline ends came to 7 bases. The CDR3 DNA reads as TGTGCCAGCAGTGCGCCGCGCAATGAGCAGTTCTTC. Translating gives CASSAPRNEQFF.

J is TRBJ1-1 and V is TRBV30, with TRBD1 as a possible D gene (5 bases). Germline CDR1 reads GTSNPN; CDR2 reads SVGIG (reference sequence). CDR3 length: 12 amino acids. V was trimmed by 1 base and J by 5 bases, leaving 8 bases between them. CDR3 amino acids: CAWSGGGTEAFF. CDR3 DNA: TGTGCCTGGAGTGGGGGGGGAACTGAAGCTTTCTTT.

The chain combines TRBV5-1 with TRBJ1-2; 8 positions agree with TRBD1. Per the germline V gene, CDR1 is SGHRS and CDR2 is YFSETQ. Trimming at V came to 2 bases and at J to 5 bases, leaving 5 bases not matched to a gene. There are 14 residues in the CDR3. CDR3 protein: CASSFRDRTYGYTF. The CDR3 coding sequence is TGCGCCAGCAGCTTCCGGGACAGGACTTATGGCTACACCTTC.

This chain links TRBV5-6 with TRBJ2-5; possibly TRBD2 for D (5 bases). CDR1 is SGHDT, CDR2 YYEEEE, per germline. This CDR3 region has 16 residues. The germline V and J ends were trimmed by 3 bases and 1 base, with 16 bases remaining between them. CDR3 protein: CASSSIGVTTQETQYF. The CDR3 DNA reads TGTGCCAGCAGCTCGATCGGGGTCACGACCCAAGAGACCCAGTACTTC. Filled out from reference TRBV5-6 and TRBJ2-5, the complete variable domain reads DAGVTQSPTHLIKTRGQQVTLRCSPKSGHDTVSWYQQALGQGPQFIFQYYEEEERQRGNFPDRFSGHQFPNYSSELNVNALLLGDSALYLCASSSIGVTTQETQYFGPGTRLLVL.

This sequence joins TRBV4-2 and TRBJ1-4; D is possibly TRBD1 (5 bases). CDR1 and CDR2 (germline): LGHNA, YNFKEQ. This CDR3 has 14 amino acids. V was pared by 4 bases and J by 7 bases, with 13 bases between. The CDR3 reads CASSRGGIGEKLFF. The CDR3 DNA is TGTGCCAGCAGCCGGGGGGGAATAGGTGAAAAACTGTTTTTT.

The CDR3 loop reads CASTRVQRDTGELFF. The CDR3 coding sequence is TGTGCCAGCACTAGGGTCCAAAGGGACACCGGGGAGCTGTTTTTT. This chain links TRBV2 with TRBJ2-2; no reliable D call. CDR3 length: 15 amino acids. V was shortened by 7 bases and J by 3 bases, with 15 bases between the two germline ends. Germline V CDR1 and CDR2: SNHLY, FYNNEI.